This T cell receptor beta chain was identified in a study of T cell responses to AZD1222 COVID-19 vaccine. The study, taken as a whole, reports: It should be noted that donors were predominantly white British and more often female, and clonal diversity was possibly underestimated. Close to half of all spike-specific TCRs reportedly target regions of the variants that are unmutated. Scientists sampled the repertoires only once the peak T cell response had passed.

This CDR3 is built from 15 residues. Germline values: CDR1 GTSNPN, CDR2 SVGIG (reference sequence). Trimming shortened V by 5 bases and J by 7 bases, and 18 bases separated the two germline ends. With respect to this clone: As yet, its antigen is unknown.

Method: immunoSEQ multiplex PCR; TCRdb's copy keeps in-frame clones and lacks some. The table has about 86,000 clones, just over 85% seen once. The material was peripheral blood, obtained on day 0 of MenACWY control vaccination. The gene calls are TRBV30 and TRBJ1-6; tentatively, D is TRBD1 (6 bases). This receptor was identified in an adult in good health. CDR3 DNA: TGTGCCTGGTCCCTCGTGGGGCAGGGGAATTCACCCCTCCACTTT. It is translated as CAWSLVGQGNSPLHF.